Reported below is one T cell receptor beta chain. This sample is part of a study of control samples from healthy donors and cancer patients. This CDR3 comprises 12 residues. Germline V lookup: CDR1 MNHNS, CDR2 SASEGT. Trimming cost V 2 bases and J 3 bases, with 4 bases left between them. Method: immunoSEQ multiplex PCR; TCRdb's copy keeps in-frame clones and lacks some. The repertoire holds tens of thousands of clones, with 91% as singletons. This receptor was obtained from a woman aged 40 to 50 with head and neck cancer. The rearrangement links TRBV6-1 to TRBJ1-2; D unclear. The sample was PBMCs. The CDR3, as DNA: TGTGCCAGCAGTGAATACGACTATGGCTACACCTTC. Translating gives CASSEYDYGYTF.